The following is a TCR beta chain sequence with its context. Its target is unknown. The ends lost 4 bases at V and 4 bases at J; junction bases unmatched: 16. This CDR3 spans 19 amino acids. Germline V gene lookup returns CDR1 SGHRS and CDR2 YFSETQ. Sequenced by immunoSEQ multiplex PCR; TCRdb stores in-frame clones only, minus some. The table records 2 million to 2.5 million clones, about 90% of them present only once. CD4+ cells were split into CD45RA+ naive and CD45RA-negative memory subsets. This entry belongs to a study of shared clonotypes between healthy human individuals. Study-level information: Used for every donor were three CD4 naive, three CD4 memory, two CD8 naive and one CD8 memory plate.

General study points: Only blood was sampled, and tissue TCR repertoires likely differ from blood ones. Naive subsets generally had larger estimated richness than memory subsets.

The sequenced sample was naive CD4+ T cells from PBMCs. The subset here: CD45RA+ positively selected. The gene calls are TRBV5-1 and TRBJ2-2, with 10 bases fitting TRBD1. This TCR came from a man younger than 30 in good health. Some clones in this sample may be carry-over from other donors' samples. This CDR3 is CASSIPRDRGGPSTGELFF. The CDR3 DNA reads TGCGCCAGCAGCATTCCCCGGGACAGGGGAGGGCCGAGCACCGGGGAGCTGTTTTTT. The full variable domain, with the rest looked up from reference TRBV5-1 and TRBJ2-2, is KAGVTQTPRYLIKTRGQQVTLSCSPISGHRSVSWYQQTPGQGLQFLFEYFSETQRNKGNFPGRFSGRQFSNSRSEMNVSTLELGDSALYLCASSIPRDRGGPSTGELFFGEGSRLTVL.